This T cell receptor beta chain emerged from a study of Graves' ophthalmopathy and Graves' hyperthyroidism. CDR3 regions of TCR beta were amplified from RNA transcripts. Second-round multiplex PCR came after a first-round RT-PCR that employed HTBI primers. One entry per CDR3 protein, called by TCRdb with MiXCR from the multiplex PCR reads. The repertoire consists of more than 550,000 distinct CDR3 sequences, with over 40% occurring once and the leading ten covering about 3.3%. The starting material, about 9.5 ml of fresh peripheral blood, provided the PBMCs. General study points: A majority of expanded thyroid clonotypes exceeding 0.001 frequency were likewise present in blood.

The CDR3 spans 9 amino acids, including both terminal residues. The germline V gene encodes CDR1 LNHDA and CDR2 SQIVND (reference sequence). Comment on this clonotype: Its specificity is not known. No conserved phenylalanine or tryptophan is present at the end of the CDR3, so a read error is the likely explanation. It is unclear where the CDR3 begins or ends on the DNA, so no DNA is shown, and the CDR3 is as TCRdb lists it.

The receptor comes from an adult man with Graves' ophthalmopathy. Specimen: peripheral blood. The chain has TRBV19 and TRBJ2-6; the DNA was not used to check the table's D call, TRBD2. This chain's CDR3 is CASSVSGSS.